Given below is one TCR beta chain in context. The antigen is undetermined. The data derive from a study of shared clonotypes between healthy human individuals. Study information: Three plates were used per donor for CD4 naive, three for CD4 memory, two for CD8 naive and one for CD8 memory. Study-wide findings and caveats: Naive subsets usually exceeded memory subsets in estimated richness. The study sampled only blood, and tissue repertoires likely differ. Generation probabilities were higher for clonotypes shared across all four sorted-subset donors than for unshared ones.

V lost 7 bases and J lost 7; bases outside the gene matches: 4. The CDR3 has 12 amino acids. Germline CDR1 and CDR2: SNHLY and FYNNEI. The repertoire was sequenced with immunoSEQ multiplex PCR; TCRdb's copy has only in-frame clones and lacks some. The table lists about 2 million clones, roughly 94% of them singletons, with 1% to 1.3% in the top ten. The naive CD8 subset, CD45RO-negative cells positively selected for CCR7, excluded terminally differentiated effector memory CD45RA+ cells. This chain joins TRBV2 and TRBJ2-7; TRBD2 aligns across 10 bases. The material sequenced was naive CD8+ T cells sorted from blood. The TCR sequence derives from a man younger than 30 in good health. The CDR3, as DNA: TGTGCCAGCACGGGACTAGCGCAGGAGCAGTACTTC. Translating it yields CASTGLAQEQYF.